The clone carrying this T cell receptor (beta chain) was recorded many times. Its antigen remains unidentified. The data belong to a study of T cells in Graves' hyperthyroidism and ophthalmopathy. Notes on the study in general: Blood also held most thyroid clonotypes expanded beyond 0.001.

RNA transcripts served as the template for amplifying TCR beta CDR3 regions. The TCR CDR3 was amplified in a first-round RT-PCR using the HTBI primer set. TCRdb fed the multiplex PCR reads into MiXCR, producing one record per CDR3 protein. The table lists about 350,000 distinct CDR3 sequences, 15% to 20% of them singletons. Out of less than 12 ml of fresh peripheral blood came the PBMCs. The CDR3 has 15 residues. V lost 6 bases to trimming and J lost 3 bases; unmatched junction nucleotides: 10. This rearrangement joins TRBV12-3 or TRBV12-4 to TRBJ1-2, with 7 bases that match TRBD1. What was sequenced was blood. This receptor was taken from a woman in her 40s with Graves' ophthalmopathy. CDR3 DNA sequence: TGTGCCAGCAGACGAGCCCGGACAGGAGACTATGGCTACACCTTC. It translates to CASRRARTGDYGYTF.